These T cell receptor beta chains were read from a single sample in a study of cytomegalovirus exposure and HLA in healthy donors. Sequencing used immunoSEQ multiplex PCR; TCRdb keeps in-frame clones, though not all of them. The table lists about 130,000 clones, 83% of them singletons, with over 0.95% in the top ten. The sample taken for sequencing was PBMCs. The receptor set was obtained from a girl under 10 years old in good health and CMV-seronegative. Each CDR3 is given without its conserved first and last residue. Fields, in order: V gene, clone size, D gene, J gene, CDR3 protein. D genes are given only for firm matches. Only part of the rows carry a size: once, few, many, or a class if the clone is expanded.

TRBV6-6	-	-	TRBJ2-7	ASSSTETYEQY
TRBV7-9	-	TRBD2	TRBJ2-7	ASSSNLAGDSYEQY
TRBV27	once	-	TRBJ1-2	ATGGAYGYT
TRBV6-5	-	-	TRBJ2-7	ASSSSGSYEQY
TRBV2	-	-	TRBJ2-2	ASSVRTGELF
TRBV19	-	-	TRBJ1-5	ASSGDRNQPQH
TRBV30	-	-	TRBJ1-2	AWVLGSYGYT
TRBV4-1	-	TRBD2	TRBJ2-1	ASSQRTLGLAGANEQF
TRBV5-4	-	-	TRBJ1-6	ASSSLGDSPLH
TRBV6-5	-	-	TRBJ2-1	ASSYSGEQF
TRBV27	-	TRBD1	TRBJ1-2	ASSFGQGAGGYT
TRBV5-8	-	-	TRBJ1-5	ASSLTGSNQPQH
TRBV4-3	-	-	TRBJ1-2	ASSQVQSYGYT
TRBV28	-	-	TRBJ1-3	ASSSLLSGNTIY
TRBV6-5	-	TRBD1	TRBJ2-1	ASSYDRDNNEQF
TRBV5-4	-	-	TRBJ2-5	ASSFYRGTPIETQY
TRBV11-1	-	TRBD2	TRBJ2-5	ASSFSSGGAEETQY
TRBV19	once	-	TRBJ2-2	ASSTPVAGTGELF
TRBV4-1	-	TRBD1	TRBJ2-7	ASSQDPPPQGDEQY
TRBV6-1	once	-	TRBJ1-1	ASSESSGTEAF
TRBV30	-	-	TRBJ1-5	AWSPGDNQPQH
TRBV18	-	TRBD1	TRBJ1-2	ASSPLLQGADGYT
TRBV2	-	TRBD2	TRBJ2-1	ASRPDKRTSGSEYEQF
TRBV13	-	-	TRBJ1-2	ASSHFNGGGFGGVNYGYT
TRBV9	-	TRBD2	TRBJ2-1	ASARGLAANEQF
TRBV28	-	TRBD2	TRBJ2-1	ASSRLAGGDNEQF
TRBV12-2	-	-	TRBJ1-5	ASHFKEGQGGRCNQPQH
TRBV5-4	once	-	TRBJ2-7	ASSLGAAQY
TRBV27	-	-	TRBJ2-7	ASSLRVYGPPTDPSYEQY
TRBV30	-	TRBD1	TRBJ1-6	AWIMTGPSSYNSPLH
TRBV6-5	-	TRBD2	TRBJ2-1	ASSFSGGAVYNEQF
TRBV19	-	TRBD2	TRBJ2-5	ASSTSGRSIDETQY
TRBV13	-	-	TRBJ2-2	ASSPLRLRDTGELF
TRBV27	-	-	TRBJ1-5	ASSLHPTEGNQPQH
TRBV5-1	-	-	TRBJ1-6	ASSLVGNSPLH
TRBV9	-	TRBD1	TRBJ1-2	ASSGTGGMGYT
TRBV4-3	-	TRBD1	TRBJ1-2	ASSQDKWQGDGYT
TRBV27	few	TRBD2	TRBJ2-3	ASSLFPSGGFTDTQY
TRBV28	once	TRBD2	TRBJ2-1	ASNLIAGNYNEQF
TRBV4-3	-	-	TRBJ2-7	ASSQDTSAYERY
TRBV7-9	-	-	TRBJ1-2	ASSLASGGMGYGYT
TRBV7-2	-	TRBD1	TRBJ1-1	ASSLAVGTGRGAPEAF
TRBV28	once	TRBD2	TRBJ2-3	ASSLLAGGTDTQY
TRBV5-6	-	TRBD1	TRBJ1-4	ASQTQGAEEKLF
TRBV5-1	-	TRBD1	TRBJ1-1	ASRGNQGVSEAF
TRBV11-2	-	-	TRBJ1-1	ASSNTDNTEAF
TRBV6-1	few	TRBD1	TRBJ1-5	ASSATGETQPQH
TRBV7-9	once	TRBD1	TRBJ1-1	ASSFSRDRGGTEAF
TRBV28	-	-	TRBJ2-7	ASGSRMAGEQY
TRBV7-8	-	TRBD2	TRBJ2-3	ASSHRTSGETDTQY